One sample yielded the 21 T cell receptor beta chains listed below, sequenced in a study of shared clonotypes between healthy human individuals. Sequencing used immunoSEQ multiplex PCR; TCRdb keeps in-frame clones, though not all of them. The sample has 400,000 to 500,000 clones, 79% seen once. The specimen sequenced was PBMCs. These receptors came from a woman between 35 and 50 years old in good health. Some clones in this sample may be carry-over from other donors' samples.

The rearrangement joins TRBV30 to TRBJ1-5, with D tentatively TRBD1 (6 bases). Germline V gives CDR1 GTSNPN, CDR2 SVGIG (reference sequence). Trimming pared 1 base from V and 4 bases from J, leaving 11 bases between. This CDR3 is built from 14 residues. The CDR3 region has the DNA TGTGCCTGGAGTGGGACAGTTACAAATCAGCCCCAGCATTTT. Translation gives CAWSGTVTNQPQHF.

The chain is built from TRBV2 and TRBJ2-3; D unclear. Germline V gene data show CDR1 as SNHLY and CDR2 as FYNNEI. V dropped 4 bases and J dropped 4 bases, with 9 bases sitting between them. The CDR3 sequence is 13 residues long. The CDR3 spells CASSADMADTQYF. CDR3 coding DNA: TGTGCCAGCAGTGCCGATATGGCAGATACGCAGTATTTT. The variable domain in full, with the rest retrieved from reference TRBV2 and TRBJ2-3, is EPEVTQTPSHQVTQMGQEVILRCVPISNHLYFYWYRQILGQKVEFLVSFYNNEISEKSEIFDDQFSVERPDGSNFTLKIRSTKLEDSAMYFCASSADMADTQYFGPGTRLTVL.

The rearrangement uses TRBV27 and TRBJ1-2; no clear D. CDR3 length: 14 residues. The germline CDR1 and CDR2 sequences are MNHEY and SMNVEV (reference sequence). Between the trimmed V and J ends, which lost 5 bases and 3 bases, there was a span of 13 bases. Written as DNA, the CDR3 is TGTGCCAGCAGTCCCTTCCGGGGTGACTATGGCTACACCTTC. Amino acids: CASSPFRGDYGYTF.

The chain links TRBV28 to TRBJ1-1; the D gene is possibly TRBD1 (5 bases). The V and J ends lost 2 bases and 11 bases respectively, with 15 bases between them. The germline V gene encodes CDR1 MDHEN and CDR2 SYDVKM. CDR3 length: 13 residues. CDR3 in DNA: TGTGCCAGCAGTTTAGTGAGAGCTCGGGGGGCTTTCTTT. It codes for CASSLVRARGAFF.

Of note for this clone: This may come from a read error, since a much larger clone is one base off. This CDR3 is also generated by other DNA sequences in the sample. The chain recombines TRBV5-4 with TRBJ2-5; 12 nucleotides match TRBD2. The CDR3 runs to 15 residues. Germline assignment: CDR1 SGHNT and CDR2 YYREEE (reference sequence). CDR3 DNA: TGTGCTAGCAGCCCCGGGACTAGCGGGCAAGAGACCCAGTACTTC. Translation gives CASSPGTSGQETQYF. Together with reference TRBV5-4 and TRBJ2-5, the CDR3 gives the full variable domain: ETGVTQSPTHLIKTRGQQVTLRCSSQSGHNTVSWYQQALGQGPQFIFQYYREEENGRGNFPPRFSGLQFPNYSSELNVNALELDDSALYLCASSPGTSGQETQYFGPGTRLLVL.

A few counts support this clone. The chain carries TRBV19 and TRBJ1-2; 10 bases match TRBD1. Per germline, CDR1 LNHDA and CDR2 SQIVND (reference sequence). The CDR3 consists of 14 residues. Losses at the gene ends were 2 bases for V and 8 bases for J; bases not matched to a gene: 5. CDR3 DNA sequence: TGTGCCAGTAGTATAAGACAGGGGGCGCGAGGCTACACCTTC. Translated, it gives CASSIRQGARGYTF. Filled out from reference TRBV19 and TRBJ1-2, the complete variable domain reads DGGITQSPKYLFRKEGQNVTLSCEQNLNHDAMYWYRQDPGQGLRLIYYSQIVNDFQKGDIAEGYSVSREKKESFPLTVTSAQKNPTAFYLCASSIRQGARGYTFGSGTRLTVV.

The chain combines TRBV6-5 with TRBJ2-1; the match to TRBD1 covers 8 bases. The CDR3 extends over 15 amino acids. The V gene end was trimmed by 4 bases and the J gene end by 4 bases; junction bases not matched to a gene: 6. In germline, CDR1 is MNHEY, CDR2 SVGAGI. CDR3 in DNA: TGTGCCAGCAGTTCCGGACAGGGCCTTTACAATGAGCAGTTCTTC. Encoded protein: CASSSGQGLYNEQFF.

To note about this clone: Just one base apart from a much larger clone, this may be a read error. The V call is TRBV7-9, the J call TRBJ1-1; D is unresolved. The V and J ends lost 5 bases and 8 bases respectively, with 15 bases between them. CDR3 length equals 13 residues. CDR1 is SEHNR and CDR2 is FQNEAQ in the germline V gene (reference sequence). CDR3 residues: CASSPGWWREAFF. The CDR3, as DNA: TGTGCCAGCAGCCCTGGGTGGTGGCGGGAAGCTTTCTTT.

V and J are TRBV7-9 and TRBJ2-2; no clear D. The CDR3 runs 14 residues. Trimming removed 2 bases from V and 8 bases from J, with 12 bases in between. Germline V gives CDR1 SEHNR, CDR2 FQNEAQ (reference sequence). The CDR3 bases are TGTGCCAGCAGCTTACCCGAAAGCCTGGGGGAGCTGTTTTTT. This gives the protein CASSLPESLGELFF.

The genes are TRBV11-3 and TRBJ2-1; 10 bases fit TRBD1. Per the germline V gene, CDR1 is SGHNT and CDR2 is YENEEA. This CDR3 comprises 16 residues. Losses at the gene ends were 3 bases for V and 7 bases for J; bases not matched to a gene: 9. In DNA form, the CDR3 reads TGTGCCAGCAGCTTGGCCGGGACAGGGGCGTCAAATGAGCAGTTCTTC. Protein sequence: CASSLAGTGASNEQFF.

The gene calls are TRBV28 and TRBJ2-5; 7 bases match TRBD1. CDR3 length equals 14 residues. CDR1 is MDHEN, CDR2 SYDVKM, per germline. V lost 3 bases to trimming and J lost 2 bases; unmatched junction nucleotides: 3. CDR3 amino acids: CASSFTDRQETQYF. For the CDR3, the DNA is TGTGCCAGCAGTTTTACGGACAGGCAAGAGACCCAGTACTTC.

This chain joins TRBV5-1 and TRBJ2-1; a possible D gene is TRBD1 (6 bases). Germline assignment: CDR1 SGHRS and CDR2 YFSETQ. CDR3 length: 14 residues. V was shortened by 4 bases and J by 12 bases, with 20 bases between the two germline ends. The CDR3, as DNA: TGCGCCAGCAGCGGCACCCAGACCAGGGGCGGGCAGTTCTTC. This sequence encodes CASSGTQTRGGQFF. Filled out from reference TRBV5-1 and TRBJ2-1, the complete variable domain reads KAGVTQTPRYLIKTRGQQVTLSCSPISGHRSVSWYQQTPGQGLQFLFEYFSETQRNKGNFPGRFSGRQFSNSRSEMNVSTLELGDSALYLCASSGTQTRGGQFFGPGTRLTVL.

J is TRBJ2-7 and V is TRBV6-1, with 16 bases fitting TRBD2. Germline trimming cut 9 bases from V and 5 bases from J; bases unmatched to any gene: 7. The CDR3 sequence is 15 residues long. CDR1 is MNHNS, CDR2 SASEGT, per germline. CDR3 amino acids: CASRQGLAGGNEQYF. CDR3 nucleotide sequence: TGTGCCAGTAGACAGGGACTAGCGGGAGGGAACGAGCAGTACTTC.

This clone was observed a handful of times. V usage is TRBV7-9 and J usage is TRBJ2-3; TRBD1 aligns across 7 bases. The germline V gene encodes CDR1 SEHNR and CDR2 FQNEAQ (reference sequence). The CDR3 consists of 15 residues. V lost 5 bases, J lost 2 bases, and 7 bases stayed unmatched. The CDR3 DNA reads TGTGCCAGCAGCCCGGGACAGACCTACACAGATACGCAGTATTTT. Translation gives CASSPGQTYTDTQYF.

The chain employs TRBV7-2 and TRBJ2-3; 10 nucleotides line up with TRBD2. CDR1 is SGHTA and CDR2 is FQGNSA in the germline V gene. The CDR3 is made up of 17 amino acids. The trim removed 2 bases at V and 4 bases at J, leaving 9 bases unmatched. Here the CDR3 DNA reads TGTGCCAGCAGCTTATTGGCGGTAGCGGGAGGAGCAGATACGCAGTATTTT. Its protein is CASSLLAVAGGADTQYF. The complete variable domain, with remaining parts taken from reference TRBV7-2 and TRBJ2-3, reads GAGVSQSPSNKVTEKGKDVELRCDPISGHTALYWYRQSLGQGLEFLIYFQGNSAPDKSGLPSDRFSAERTGGSVSTLTIQRTQQEDSAVYLCASSLLAVAGGADTQYFGPGTRLTVL.

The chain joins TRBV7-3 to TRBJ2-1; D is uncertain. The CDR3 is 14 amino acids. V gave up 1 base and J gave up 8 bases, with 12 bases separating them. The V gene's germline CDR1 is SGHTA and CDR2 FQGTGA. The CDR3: CASSLNIGQYEQFF. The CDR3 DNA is TGTGCCAGCAGCTTAAATATCGGCCAGTATGAGCAGTTCTTC.

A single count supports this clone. CDR3 residues: CATTGETQYF. The CDR3 coding sequence is TGTGCCACCACCGGAGAGACCCAGTACTTC. The V gene is TRBV7-9, the J gene TRBJ2-5, with unresolved D. CDR1 and CDR2 from the germline V gene are SEHNR and FQNEAQ (reference sequence). V lost 10 bases, J lost 4 bases, and 7 bases lay in between. The CDR3 extends over 10 amino acids. The entire variable domain, with the rest obtained from reference TRBV7-9 and TRBJ2-5, is as follows: DTGVSQNPRHKITKRGQNVTFRCDPISEHNRLYWYRQTLGQGPEFLTYFQNEAQLEKSRLLSDRFSAERPKGSFSTLEIQRTEQGDSAMYLCATTGETQYFGPGTRLLVL.

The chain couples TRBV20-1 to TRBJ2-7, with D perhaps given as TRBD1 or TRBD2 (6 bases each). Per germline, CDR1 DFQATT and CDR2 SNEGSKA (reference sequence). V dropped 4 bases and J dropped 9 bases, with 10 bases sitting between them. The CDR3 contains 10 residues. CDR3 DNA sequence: TGCAGTGCTAAGGGGGGAGCGCAGTACTTC. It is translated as CSAKGGAQYF.

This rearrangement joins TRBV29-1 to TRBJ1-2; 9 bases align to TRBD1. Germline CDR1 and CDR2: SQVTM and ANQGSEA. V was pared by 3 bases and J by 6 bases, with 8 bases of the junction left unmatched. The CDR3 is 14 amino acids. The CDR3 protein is CSVEPGQGSDGYTF. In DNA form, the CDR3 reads TGCAGCGTTGAGCCGGGACAGGGAAGCGATGGCTACACCTTC.

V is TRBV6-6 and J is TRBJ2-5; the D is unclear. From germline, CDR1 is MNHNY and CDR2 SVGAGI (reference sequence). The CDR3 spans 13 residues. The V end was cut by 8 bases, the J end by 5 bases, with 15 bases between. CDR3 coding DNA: TGTGCCAGCGGTCAGGTCCATCATGAGACCCAGTACTTC. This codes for CASGQVHHETQYF.

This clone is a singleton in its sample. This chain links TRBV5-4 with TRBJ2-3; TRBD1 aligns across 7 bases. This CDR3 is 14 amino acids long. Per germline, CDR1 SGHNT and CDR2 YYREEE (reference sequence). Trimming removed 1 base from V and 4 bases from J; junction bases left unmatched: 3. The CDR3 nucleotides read TGTGCCAGCAGCTTGAAGGGGGCTTCAGATACGCAGTATTTT. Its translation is CASSLKGASDTQYF.